This record covers a single TCR beta chain. Antigen unknown. The sample comes from a study of cytomegalovirus exposure and HLA in healthy donors. About the research overall: An early data release held 70 million to 90 million unique TCRs from HLA-typed donors.

The PCR ran on 60 Vbeta and 13 Jbeta primers. The data were produced by immunoSEQ multiplex PCR, yet TCRdb's version contains in-frame clones alone and is incomplete. The table has some 170,000 clones, about 75% seen once; the top ten hold approximately 6.3%. Study-wide results and caveats: Rare TCR sequences predominated, though certain public TCRs were found in many donors.

The CDR3 extends over 14 amino acids. From germline, CDR1 is SGHVS and CDR2 FNYEAQ. Germline trimming cut 2 bases from V and 4 bases from J; bases unmatched to any gene: 2. Sequencing was performed on PBMCs. The chain recombines TRBV7-6 with TRBJ2-5; 9 nucleotides align to TRBD1. The clonotype was recovered from a man aged 40-55 years in good health and CMV-seropositive. DNA for the CDR3: TGTGCCAGCAGCTTAATGACAGGGGGAGAGACCCAGTACTTC. Translating it yields CASSLMTGGETQYF.